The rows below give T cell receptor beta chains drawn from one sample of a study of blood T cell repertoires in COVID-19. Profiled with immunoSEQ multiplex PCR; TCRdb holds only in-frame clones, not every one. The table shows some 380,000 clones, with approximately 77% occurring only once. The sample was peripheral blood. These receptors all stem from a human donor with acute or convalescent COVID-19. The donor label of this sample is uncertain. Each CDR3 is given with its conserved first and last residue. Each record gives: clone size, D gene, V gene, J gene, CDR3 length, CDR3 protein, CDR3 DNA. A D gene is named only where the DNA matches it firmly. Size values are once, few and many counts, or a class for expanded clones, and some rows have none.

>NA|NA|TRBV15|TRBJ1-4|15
CATRKGSGEGEKLFF
TGTGCCACCAGGAAGGGTTCAGGAGAGGGAGAAAAACTGTTTTTT
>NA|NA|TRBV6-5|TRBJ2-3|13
CASSYTGQDTQYF
TGTGCCAGCAGTTATACAGGGCAAGATACGCAGTATTTT
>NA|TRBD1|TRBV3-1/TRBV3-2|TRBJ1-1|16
CASSRTSGTGATEAFF
TGTGCCAGCAGCCGAACCTCCGGGACAGGGGCCACTGAAGCTTTCTTT
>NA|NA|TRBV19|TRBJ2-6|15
CASSTTVSGANVLTF
TGTGCCAGTAGTACTACAGTCTCTGGGGCCAACGTCCTGACTTTC
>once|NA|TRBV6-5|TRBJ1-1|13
CASTRLGNTEAFF
TGTGCCAGCACCCGGCTGGGCAACACTGAAGCTTTCTTT
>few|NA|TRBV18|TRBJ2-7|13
CASSLEYTYEQYF
TGTGCCAGCTCACTTGAGTATACCTACGAGCAGTACTTC
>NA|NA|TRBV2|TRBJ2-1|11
CASKNRDEQFF
TGTGCCAGCAAGAACAGGGATGAGCAGTTCTTC
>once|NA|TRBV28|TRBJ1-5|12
CASSRAGQPQHF
TGTGCCAGCAGTCGGGCGGGACAGCCCCAGCATTTT
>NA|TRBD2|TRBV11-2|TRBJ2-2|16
CASSGRTSGRTGELFF
TGTGCCAGCAGCGGTCGGACTAGCGGGAGAACCGGGGAGCTGTTTTTT
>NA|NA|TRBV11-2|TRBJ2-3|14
CASSLMVGAHTQYF
TGTGCCAGCAGCTTAATGGTTGGGGCCCATACGCAGTATTTT